The clone carrying this TCR beta chain was detected a few times. The antigen remains undetermined. At one boundary the junction diverges from the germline segment, which might be a read error. These data come from a study of T cells in Graves' hyperthyroidism and ophthalmopathy. Study details: Peripheral blood was collected at initial diagnosis, before any treatment. Study-level findings and limits: The model made its ophthalmopathy prediction, and onset followed a median about 6.8 months later.

Diagnosis rested on symptoms, serum thyroxine and TRAb, thyroid ultrasound, and orbital computed tomography. The PBMCs had their origin in roughly 10 ml of fresh peripheral blood. This CDR3 comprises 12 residues. Germline CDR1 reads DFQATT; CDR2 reads SNEGSKA (reference sequence). The source material, RNA transcripts, was used to amplify TCR beta CDR3 regions. RT-PCR in the first round (using the HTBI primer set) targeted the TCR CDR3. Using its own MiXCR run on the multiplex PCR reads, TCRdb lists one record per CDR3 protein. The sample has roughly 650,000 distinct CDR3 sequences, 16% seen once. V gene TRBV20-1 combines with J gene TRBJ2-5, with 7 nucleotides matching TRBD2. This clonotype was sampled from a woman between 35 and 50 years old with Graves' ophthalmopathy. Sequencing was done on a sample of blood. The CDR3 region has the DNA TGCAGTGCGAGAGGGGAGGGAGAAACCCAGTACTTC. Protein sequence: CSARGEGETQYF.